These 18 T cell receptor beta chains originate from one sample sequenced in a study of blood T cell repertoires in COVID-19. Libraries were prepared by immunoSEQ multiplex PCR; TCRdb keeps only in-frame clonotypes and omits some of them. The sample has roughly 200,000 clones; roughly 90% are singletons. The sequenced sample was peripheral blood. All receptors come from a middle-aged woman who had recovered from COVID-19.

The chain employs TRBV19 and TRBJ1-6; D gene ambiguous. This CDR3 has 13 residues. Trimming pared 10 bases from V and 5 bases from J, leaving 12 bases between. CDR1 and CDR2 from the germline V gene are LNHDA and SQIVND (reference sequence). The CDR3 coding sequence is TGTGCCACAGCGTGGTCAGATAATTCACCCCTCCACTTT. This translates into CATAWSDNSPLHF.

The V and J genes are TRBV5-6 and TRBJ1-5; 8 nucleotides match TRBD1. This CDR3 has 15 residues. Germline CDR1 reads SGHDT; CDR2 reads YYEEEE. Germline trimming cut 0 bases from V and 4 bases from J; bases unmatched to any gene: 3. This CDR3 reads CASSLGQGLNQPQHF. DNA of the CDR3: TGTGCCAGCAGCTTGGGACAGGGGTTAAATCAGCCCCAGCATTTT. Combining the CDR3 with reference TRBV5-6 and TRBJ1-5 gives the whole variable domain DAGVTQSPTHLIKTRGQQVTLRCSPKSGHDTVSWYQQALGQGPQFIFQYYEEEERQRGNFPDRFSGHQFPNYSSELNVNALLLGDSALYLCASSLGQGLNQPQHFGDGTRLSIL.

V is TRBV4-3 and J is TRBJ2-1, with 11 bases lining up with TRBD1. CDR1 is LGHNA and CDR2 is YSLEER in the germline V gene. The CDR3 is 18 amino acids. Trimming cost V 0 bases and J 7 bases; bases outside gene matches: 11. CDR3 residues: CASSQDLLGTGGPNEQFF. As DNA, the CDR3 is TGCGCCAGCAGCCAAGATCTCCTAGGGACAGGGGGGCCGAATGAGCAGTTCTTC.

V gene TRBV7-9 combines with J gene TRBJ2-7; 7 nucleotides agree with TRBD2. Germline loops: CDR1 SEHNR, CDR2 FQNEAQ (reference sequence). The V and J ends lost 4 bases and 6 bases, in that order; junction bases with no gene match: 9. This CDR3 region has 14 residues. CDR3 amino acids: CASSSPGGSVEQYF. The CDR3 coding sequence is TGTGCCAGCAGCTCGCCGGGCGGGAGTGTCGAGCAGTACTTC.

This chain joins TRBV18 and TRBJ1-6; D remains ambiguous. V was pared by 2 bases and J by 13 bases, with 12 bases between. Germline V lookup: CDR1 KGHSH, CDR2 LQKENI. This CDR3 has 13 amino acids. CDR3 amino acids: CASSPEVDIPLHF. DNA for the CDR3: TGTGCCAGCTCACCAGAGGTGGATATCCCCCTCCACTTT.

V gene TRBV7-9 combines with J gene TRBJ2-7; the D is unclear. In germline, CDR1 is SEHNR, CDR2 FQNEAQ (reference sequence). The germline V and J ends were trimmed by 1 base and 0 bases, with 7 bases remaining between them. CDR3 length equals 14 residues. Written as DNA, the CDR3 is TGTGCCAGCAGCTTAGACGTCAGCTCCTACGAGCAGTACTTC. It yields the protein CASSLDVSSYEQYF.

The gene calls are TRBV19 and TRBJ1-5, with D unresolved. Germline V gene sequence: CDR1 LNHDA, CDR2 SQIVND (reference sequence). With 5 bases removed from V and 0 bases from J, the gap between germline ends came to 17 bases. There are 17 residues in the CDR3. The DNA of the CDR3 is TGTGCCAGTAGTGGTTCGCTAGGGAGATCTAGCAATCAGCCCCAGCATTTT. It translates to CASSGSLGRSSNQPQHF.

The chain recombines TRBV6-5 with TRBJ1-1; D gene ambiguous. The CDR3 runs 14 residues. The germline V gene encodes CDR1 MNHEY and CDR2 SVGAGI. The V end lost 7 bases, the J end lost 0 bases, and 12 bases lay between the germline ends. The chain's CDR3 is CASIINKLNTEAFF. The CDR3 region has the DNA TGTGCCAGCATCATCAACAAATTGAACACTGAAGCTTTCTTT.

The gene calls are TRBV5-4 and TRBJ2-7, with TRBD1 identical over 7 bases. The V gene's germline CDR1 is SGHNT and CDR2 YYREEE (reference sequence). The CDR3 sequence is 15 residues long. V shed 1 base and J 4 bases; nucleotides not matched to a gene: 8. DNA for the CDR3: TGTGCCAGCAGCTTGAGTGGGACAGTGGTTTACGAGCAGTACTTC. It yields the protein CASSLSGTVVYEQYF.

The chain joins TRBV5-8 to TRBJ1-1, with 7 bases identical to TRBD1. After removal of 2 bases from V and 3 bases from J, the junction contained 7 bases not matched to a gene. The CDR3 loop spans 15 amino acids. Germline assignment: CDR1 SGHTS and CDR2 YDEGEE. The chain's CDR3 is CASSLQGSWDTEAFF. The CDR3 coding sequence is TGTGCCAGCAGCTTACAGGGGTCATGGGACACTGAAGCTTTCTTT.

DNA for the CDR3: TGTGCCAGCAGCTCAACGCCGGGACTAGCGGGAGGGGATACGCAGTATTTT. Its protein product is CASSSTPGLAGGDTQYF. The chain employs TRBV7-3 and TRBJ2-3, with 16 nucleotides matching TRBD2. Germline V CDR1 and CDR2: SGHTA, FQGTGA. The CDR3 totals 17 residues. Germline trimming cut 4 bases from V and 6 bases from J; bases unmatched to any gene: 7. Drawing the rest from reference TRBV7-3 and TRBJ2-3, the complete variable domain is GAGVSQTPSNKVTEKGKYVELRCDPISGHTALYWYRQSLGQGPEFLIYFQGTGAADDSGLPNDRFFAVRPEGSVSTLKIQRTERGDSAVYLCASSSTPGLAGGDTQYFGPGTRLTVL.

V is TRBV2 and J is TRBJ2-3; TRBD2 matches at 8 bases. Looked up from germline, CDR1 is SNHLY and CDR2 is FYNNEI. V trimming: 10 bases; J trimming: 2 bases; junction bases outside the gene matches: 11. There are 15 residues in the CDR3. The CDR3 is CATRGTSGYTDTQYF. The CDR3 nucleotides read TGTGCCACCCGAGGTACTAGCGGCTACACAGATACGCAGTATTTT.

CDR3 sequence: CASSESGSSYNEQFF. CDR3 sequence (DNA): TGCGCCAGCAGTGAGAGCGGGAGCTCCTACAATGAGCAGTTCTTC. The V call is TRBV10-1, the J call TRBJ2-1; 8 bases are shared with TRBD2. Germline assignment: CDR1 WNHNN and CDR2 SYGVQD (reference sequence). The CDR3 loop spans 15 amino acids. Trimming at V came to 2 bases and at J to 0 bases, leaving 0 bases not matched to a gene.

The rearrangement joins TRBV29-1 to TRBJ2-7, with TRBD2 matching over 11 bases. V was pared by 7 bases and J by 2 bases, with 7 bases of the junction left unmatched. Looked up from germline, CDR1 is SQVTM and CDR2 is ANQGSEA. The CDR3 covers 14 residues. The DNA for the CDR3 is TGCAGCGCCTTAGCGGGAGGGCGACCCTACGAGCAGTACTTC. It specifies CSALAGGRPYEQYF.

Turning to this clone: Other DNA sequences in the sample encode the same CDR3. The V gene is TRBV2, the J gene TRBJ1-1; TRBD1 might be the D (5 bases). V gave up 3 bases and J gave up 3 bases, with 11 bases separating them. The germline gives CDR1 SNHLY, CDR2 FYNNEI. This CDR3 has 14 residues. The DNA of the CDR3 is TGTGCCAGCAGTGAGTCGGGGGGGGACACTGAAGCTTTCTTT. It translates to CASSESGGDTEAFF.

V gene TRBV28 combines with J gene TRBJ1-5; D gene unclear. Trimming took off 8 bases at V and 2 bases at J, with 13 bases between the two ends. From germline, CDR1 is MDHEN and CDR2 SYDVKM. The CDR3 totals 14 residues. CDR3 sequence reads: CASRRSFRNQPQHF. CDR3 DNA: TGTGCCAGCCGGCGGAGTTTTCGCAATCAGCCCCAGCATTTT.

The V gene is TRBV28, the J gene TRBJ2-1, with D possibly TRBD2 on 6 matching bases. V lost 7 bases to trimming and J lost 7 bases, with 17 bases between them. The CDR3 extends over 14 amino acids. In germline, CDR1 is MDHEN, CDR2 SYDVKM. CDR3: CASNPMLRGNEQFF. For the CDR3, the DNA is TGTGCCAGCAACCCCATGCTTCGGGGGAATGAGCAGTTCTTC.

The rearrangement links TRBV5-1 to TRBJ2-5; a weak D match, TRBD2 (5 bases). Per the germline V gene, CDR1 is SGHRS and CDR2 is YFSETQ. This CDR3 has 16 residues. V was pared by 1 base and J by 2 bases, with 15 bases between. CDR3 coding DNA: TGCGCCAGCAGCTTGACCCCAGGACGGGGACAAGAGACCCAGTACTTC. It encodes CASSLTPGRGQETQYF.